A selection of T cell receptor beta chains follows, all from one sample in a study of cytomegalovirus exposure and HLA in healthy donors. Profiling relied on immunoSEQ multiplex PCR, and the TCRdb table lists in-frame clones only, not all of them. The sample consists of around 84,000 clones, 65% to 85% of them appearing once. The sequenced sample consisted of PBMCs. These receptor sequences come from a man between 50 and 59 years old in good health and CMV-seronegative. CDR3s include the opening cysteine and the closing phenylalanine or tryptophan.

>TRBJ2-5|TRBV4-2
CASSQGGGAVETQYF
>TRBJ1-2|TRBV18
CASSPTANYGYTF
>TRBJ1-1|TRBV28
CASSTIAESEAFF
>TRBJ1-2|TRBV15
CATSRGRGQEANYGYTF
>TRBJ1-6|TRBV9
CASSRQGENNSPLHF
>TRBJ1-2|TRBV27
CASSFLTEANYGYTF
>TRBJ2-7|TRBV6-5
CASSFNRGPYEQYF
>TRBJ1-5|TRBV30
CAWRQGGPSNQPQHF
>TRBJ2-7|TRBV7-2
CASSSDWTGSSYEQYF
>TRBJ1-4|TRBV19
CASSRTRGNEKLFF
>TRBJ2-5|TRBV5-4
CASSFWGTSGGRGETQYF
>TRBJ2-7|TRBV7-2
CASSLGLATYEQYF